This T cell receptor (beta chain) was identified in a study of shared clonotypes between healthy human individuals. The study, taken as a whole, reports: Richness estimates generally favored naive over memory subsets. When naive CD4 clonotypes were compared across several donors, 4% to 5.5% were shared.

On this clone: Its antigen remains unknown.

As originally analysed: Junction-only sequences without quality scores were provided by ImmunoSEQ, so filtering was different. TCRdb's copy holds only in-frame clones and misses some; the assay was immunoSEQ multiplex PCR. V and J calls and clone size are as listed in that table; D and trimming were resolved from the DNA. The table has roughly 2,300,000 clones, 85% to 95% seen once. The sequence came from a man aged 18 to 30 in good health. Some clones in this sample may be carry-over from other donors' samples. Sequences were obtained from naive CD4+ T cells from PBMCs. Subset meaning: CD45RA+ positively selected.

CDR3 in amino acids: CASSVGGRLATDTQYF. DNA for the CDR3: TGTGCCAGCAGCGTAGGAGGTCGACTGGCCACAGATACGCAGTATTTT. V and J are TRBV9 and TRBJ2-3; D gene ambiguous. Trimming stripped 0 bases from V and 2 bases from J, with 13 bases between. Germline values: CDR1 SGDLS, CDR2 YYNGEE. This CDR3 is 16 amino acids long.